These T cell receptor beta chains were read from a single sample in a study of shared clonotypes between healthy human individuals. Measured with immunoSEQ multiplex PCR; TCRdb has only the in-frame clones, and not every one. The sample carries a few million clones, more than 80% recorded once. Specimen: naive CD4+ T cells sorted from blood. The source is a man younger than 35 in good health. The CDR3 runs from the conserved cysteine through the conserved F or W. A D gene is named only where the DNA matches it firmly. Rows give clone size only sometimes, using once, few, many, or a class for an expanded clone.

D	J	size	V	DNA	CDR3
TRBD2	TRBJ2-1	.	TRBV19	TGTGCCAGTAGTAGTCACACTAGCGGAAAGAACAATGAGCAGTTCTTC	CASSSHTSGKNNEQFF
.	TRBJ2-6	.	TRBV2	TGTGCCAGCAGTCCTCGGGGTTTCTCTGGGGCCAACGTCCTGACTTTC	CASSPRGFSGANVLTF
TRBD1	TRBJ1-1	.	TRBV28	TGTGCCAGCAGAGAGCGACAGGGGGCCCGGAACACTGAAGCTTTCTTT	CASRERQGARNTEAFF
.	TRBJ2-7	.	TRBV18	TGTGCCAGCTCACCAACACAGGGTACCTACGAGCAGTACTTC	CASSPTQGTYEQYF
.	TRBJ2-3	once	TRBV6-5	TGTGCCAGCTCTCCAGAAAGCACAGATACGCAGTATTTT	CASSPESTDTQYF
.	TRBJ1-3	.	TRBV7-9	TGTGCCAGCAGCTTAGCCCGGGTTCCATTTTCGGCTGGAAACACCATATATTTT	CASSLARVPFSAGNTIYF
.	TRBJ2-3	.	TRBV9	TGTGCCAGCAGCGTGTCTTGGAGCACAGATACGCAGTATTTT	CASSVSWSTDTQYF
TRBD1	TRBJ2-1	.	TRBV7-9	TGTGCCAGCAGCTTACCTCGGGGAGTTCAGGGGGCCTCCTACAATGAGCAGTTCTTC	CASSLPRGVQGASYNEQFF
TRBD1	TRBJ2-7	once	TRBV7-2	TGTGCCAGCAGCGCTGGGACAGGGAAGATATACGAGCAGTACTTC	CASSAGTGKIYEQYF
.	TRBJ1-6	.	TRBV28	TGTGCCAGCCTAGGAGGGTATTATTCACCCCTCCACTTT	CASLGGYYSPLHF
.	TRBJ1-1	.	TRBV6-5	TGTGCCAGCAGAAGGGAGGGGAGCACTGAAGCTTTCTTT	CASRREGSTEAFF
.	TRBJ2-7	.	TRBV25-1	TGTGCCAGCAGTCCGTCCCAGACAGCCCCCAACGAGCAGTACTTC	CASSPSQTAPNEQYF
.	TRBJ2-1	.	TRBV6-1	TGTGCCAGCGAGGGGTCCTACAATGAGCAGTTCTTC	CASEGSYNEQFF
.	TRBJ2-7	few	TRBV20-1	TGCAGTGCTCAACAGGGCTACGAGCAGTACTTC	CSAQQGYEQYF
.	TRBJ1-3	.	TRBV6-6	TGTGCCAGCAGGGAGGCATCGGCTGGAAACACCATATATTTT	CASREASAGNTIYF
TRBD1	TRBJ1-5	.	TRBV2	TGTGCCAGCAGTTATACAGGGGAGCCCCAGCATTTT	CASSYTGEPQHF
.	TRBJ2-5	.	TRBV7-8	TGTGCCAGCAGCTTCCAGGGGCTTGGGCAAGAGACCCAGTACTTC	CASSFQGLGQETQYF
.	TRBJ2-7	.	TRBV6-5	TGTGCCAGCAGTTATTACGCGCAATCCACCTACGAGCAGTACTTC	CASSYYAQSTYEQYF
.	TRBJ2-7	.	TRBV7-2	TGTGCCAGCACCCCATCCCTAATAGTCCATGGGGGCCAGTACTTC	CASTPSLIVHGGQYF
.	TRBJ2-7	.	TRBV6-5	TGTGCCAGCAGGAAGGAAGTCCTGGGAGAGCAGTACTTC	CASRKEVLGEQYF
.	TRBJ2-5	.	TRBV14	TGTGCCAGCAGCCCCCCCTCCGCCAGGGGATTCCAAGAGACCCAGTACTTC	CASSPPSARGFQETQYF
TRBD2	TRBJ2-5	.	TRBV2	TGTGCCAGCAGTGAAGTAGGGGGACTAGTAGGAGAGACCCAGTACTTC	CASSEVGGLVGETQYF
TRBD2	TRBJ2-3	.	TRBV27	TGTGCCAGCAGTTTCTCAGCGGGAGGGTCCACAGATACGCAGTATTTT	CASSFSAGGSTDTQYF
.	TRBJ2-4	.	TRBV25-1	TGTGCCAGCAGTGACGCCTTAGCCAAAAACATTCAGTACTTC	CASSDALAKNIQYF
.	TRBJ1-5	.	TRBV5-1	TGCGCCAGCAGCTTGGGTGGATATAGCAATCAGCCCCAGCATTTT	CASSLGGYSNQPQHF